This TCR beta chain was sequenced for a study of T cell responses to AZD1222 COVID-19 vaccine. Study-level findings and limits: Only a handful of people who got AZD1222 tested seropositive at baseline. The study found Spike-specific TCR breadth and depth rose after two AZD1222 doses.

The repertoire was sequenced with immunoSEQ multiplex PCR; TCRdb's copy has only in-frame clones and lacks some. The sample carries approximately 52,000 clones, about 91% recorded once. Germline V gene sequence: CDR1 MDHEN, CDR2 SYDVKM. Trimming removed 4 bases from V and 8 bases from J; junction bases left unmatched: 11. The CDR3 covers 16 residues. Regarding this clone: The antigen remains unidentified.

J is TRBJ1-4 and V is TRBV28, with 9 bases lining up with TRBD1. The sample in question was peripheral blood, obtained 28 days after the second AZD1222 dose. This TCR derives from an adult who received the AZD1222 COVID-19 vaccine. CDR3 sequence (DNA): TGTGCCAGCAGTTCAGGACAGGGGAAATCCTACGAAAAACTGTTTTTT. Its protein is CASSSGQGKSYEKLFF.